The rows below give T cell receptor beta chains drawn from one sample of a study of T cells after yellow fever vaccination. TCRdb passed the 5' RACE reads through MiXCR, listing each CDR3 protein once. The top ten clones hold around 17% of a sample with 300,000 to 400,000 distinct CDR3 sequences, 7.5% to 9% of them seen once. The input for sequencing was PBMCs, taken on the day of the first yellow fever vaccination. These receptor sequences come from a man aged 18 to 30 who received the YFV17D yellow fever vaccine. Both conserved end residues are part of each CDR3. A D gene is named only where the DNA matches it firmly. Only some rows state a clone size, as once, few, many or a class for expanded clones.

>-|TRBV6-1|TRBJ2-7|-
TGTGCCAGCAGTCAGTCCCCCTTAATCTACGAGCAGTACTTC
CASSQSPLIYEQYF
>TRBD1|TRBV27|TRBJ1-5|many
TGTGCCAGCAGTCCGCAGGGGGCAGGGAGTAATCAGCCCCAGCATTTT
CASSPQGAGSNQPQHF
>-|TRBV4-3|TRBJ2-7|few
TGCGCCAGCAGCTCCCAAGGGGGGCAGTACTACGAGCAGTACTTC
CASSSQGGQYYEQYF
>-|TRBV9|TRBJ2-6|-
TGTGCCAGCAGCCCAATACCAAACTCTGGGGCCAACGTCCTGACTTTC
CASSPIPNSGANVLTF
>-|TRBV27|TRBJ1-6|few
TGTGCCAGCAGTTTCGTATTGTATAATTCACCCCTCCACTTT
CASSFVLYNSPLHF
>-|TRBV15|TRBJ2-1|few
TGTGCCACCAGCAAAAACCCCCCGACTAGTAATAATGAGCAGTTCTTC
CATSKNPPTSNNEQFF
>-|TRBV10-3|TRBJ2-3|-
TGTGCCATCAGTTCGGGACAATCTCAGTATTTT
CAISSGQSQYF
>-|TRBV4-2|TRBJ2-5|few
TGTGCCAGCAGCCAAGATCCGGGACGCGGGGAAGAGACCCAGTACTTC
CASSQDPGRGEETQYF
>TRBD2|TRBV20-1|TRBJ2-7|-
TGCAGTGCTAGAGAGGACTTGGGACTAGCGGGTTCCTACGAGCAGTACTTC
CSAREDLGLAGSYEQYF
>TRBD1|TRBV29-1|TRBJ2-3|few
TGCAGCGTTGAAGACAGGGGGTACACAGATACGCAGTATTTT
CSVEDRGYTDTQYF
>TRBD2|TRBV3-1|TRBJ2-1|-
TGTGCCAGCAGCCAAGTTCCTATGGGGTTTAGCGGGGACTACAATGAGCAGTTCTTC
CASSQVPMGFSGDYNEQFF
>-|TRBV6-5|TRBJ2-4|few
TGTGCCACTCGTAAGGACATGTCTCAAAACATTCAGTACTTC
CATRKDMSQNIQYF
>TRBD1|TRBV7-9|TRBJ1-5|few
TGTGCCAGCAGCTCACAGGGGGCTCAGCCCCAGCATTTT
CASSSQGAQPQHF
>-|TRBV3-1|TRBJ1-2|-
TGTGCCAGCAGCCAACTCAACAGGGACGGCTACACCTTC
CASSQLNRDGYTF
>TRBD1|TRBV29-1|TRBJ2-3|many
TGCAGCGTTGAAGGGATGACAGGGGGCAGCACAGATACGCAGTATTTT
CSVEGMTGGSTDTQYF
>-|TRBV5-1|TRBJ2-5|few
TGCCCCAGCAGCTTGCGGACCCTAAGGGTAGAGACCCAGTACTTC
CPSSLRTLRVETQYF
>-|TRBV20-1|TRBJ2-7|many
TGCAGTGCCACCGGGCCGACTTCGGGTTTCGGGCAGTACTTC
CSATGPTSGFGQYF
>-|TRBV12-3/TRBV12-4|TRBJ2-2|few
TGTGCCAGCAGTCTCCGCGCGGGGGCAATTGGGGAGCTGTTTTTT
CASSLRAGAIGELFF
>-|TRBV7-2|TRBJ2-1|many
TGTGCCAGCAGCCCCCAAGTTTCCTACAATGAGCAGTTCTTC
CASSPQVSYNEQFF
>TRBD2|TRBV5-6|TRBJ2-7|-
TGTGCCAGCAGCTTACCAGCGGGGTACGAGCAGTACTTC
CASSLPAGYEQYF
>-|TRBV7-8|TRBJ2-7|-
TGTGCCAGCAGCTTAGCGTTTCAGGGAAAGTACGAGCAGTACTTC
CASSLAFQGKYEQYF
>-|TRBV21-1|TRBJ2-1|-
TGTGCCAGCAGGGGACAGAGGAGCTCCTACAATGAGCAGTTCTTC
CASRGQRSSYNEQFF
>TRBD1|TRBV6-2/TRBV6-3|TRBJ1-2|few
TGTGCCAGCAGTCCGACAGGGGTGAACTATGGCTACACCTTC
CASSPTGVNYGYTF
>-|TRBV7-8|TRBJ1-5|few
TGTGCCAGCAGCTTGGGTGGGGGACACGGGGGTCAGCCCCAGCATTTT
CASSLGGGHGGQPQHF
>-|TRBV6-5|TRBJ2-2|-
TGTGCCAGCAGGTACAGGTTAACCGGGGAGCTGTTTTTT
CASRYRLTGELFF
>-|TRBV7-9|TRBJ2-2|few
TGTGCCAGCAGTCCTTCGGCCGGGGAGCTGTTTTTT
CASSPSAGELFF
>TRBD1|TRBV7-9|TRBJ2-5|many
TGTGCCAGCAGCTTATTAAGGGATCTAGGGGGCGAGACCCAGTACTTC
CASSLLRDLGGETQYF
>-|TRBV6-6|TRBJ1-1|-
TGTGCCAGCAGTCAGGTACAGGGTGCAGCTTTCTTT
CASSQVQGAAFF
>-|TRBV9|TRBJ2-1|-
TGTGCCAGCAGCGTAAGACAGTCCTACAATGAGCAGTTCTTC
CASSVRQSYNEQFF
>-|TRBV6-5|TRBJ1-2|few
TGTGCCAGCAGTTACTCGAAGGGTCTTTTTAGCTACACCTTC
CASSYSKGLFSYTF
>TRBD1|TRBV28|TRBJ1-2|-
TGTGCCAGCACTTCAGGGGGGGTCCTCTTTAACTATGGCTACACCTTC
CASTSGGVLFNYGYTF
>-|TRBV6-1|TRBJ1-2|-
TGTGCCTTGGACGTGTTCTATGGCTACACCTTC
CALDVFYGYTF
>-|TRBV7-9|TRBJ2-6|many
TGTGCCAGCAGCAAACGGGTATCCCGTAACCACGTCCTGACTTTC
CASSKRVSRNHVLTF
>-|TRBV6-6|TRBJ1-6|-
TGTGCCAGCAGAGGCAGGGGAAGGACACCCCTCCACTTT
CASRGRGRTPLHF
>-|TRBV7-2|TRBJ1-2|many
TGTGCCAGCAGCCTTGATTCCCGCGGCTACACCTTC
CASSLDSRGYTF
>-|TRBV21-1|TRBJ2-7|-
TGTGCCAGCAGCAAAGCGCGCAGGTCGCCCAACGAGCAGTACTTC
CASSKARRSPNEQYF
>-|TRBV5-4|TRBJ2-3|many
TGTGCCAGCAGCGCTCAGCTAACTAGCACAGATACGCAGTATTTT
CASSAQLTSTDTQYF
>-|TRBV19|TRBJ2-5|-
TGTGCCAGTAGTTCGCCCGGGACCCACCAAGAGACCCAGTACTTC
CASSSPGTHQETQYF
>-|TRBV10-3|TRBJ2-3|-
TGTGCCATCAGTGTCGGCCGCTCAGATAGCACAGATACGCAGTATTTT
CAISVGRSDSTDTQYF
>-|TRBV18|TRBJ2-2|-
TGTGCCAGCTCACCATTAACGGCTACGAACACCGGGGAGCTGTTTTTT
CASSPLTATNTGELFF
>-|TRBV7-6|TRBJ1-4|-
TGTGCCAGCAGCTGGGGAGGGACTAATGAAAAACTGTTTTTT
CASSWGGTNEKLFF
>-|TRBV25-1|TRBJ2-7|-
TGTGCCAGCAGTGGGTTCCTGGGGGTTGGCGACTACGAGCAGTACTTC
CASSGFLGVGDYEQYF
>-|TRBV4-1|TRBJ2-2|few
TGCGCCAGCAGCCAAGAATTAGGGGGTAGCGGCGGGGAGCTGTTTTTT
CASSQELGGSGGELFF
>-|TRBV5-1|TRBJ1-4|few
TGCGCCAGCAGCTGGGCGGGACAAGCTAATGAAAAACTGTTTTTT
CASSWAGQANEKLFF
>TRBD1|TRBV12-3/TRBV12-4|TRBJ2-3|many
TGTGCCAGCAGACCTCCGGGACAGGGGTCAGATACGCAGTATTTT
CASRPPGQGSDTQYF
>TRBD2|TRBV9|TRBJ2-3|-
TGTGCCAGCAGCGTCCGGGACTACCTCACAGATACGCAGTATTTT
CASSVRDYLTDTQYF
>-|TRBV7-9|TRBJ2-3|-
TGTGCCATCAGGGGGGGGGAAGCAGATACGCAGTATTTT
CAIRGGEADTQYF
>TRBD2|TRBV5-1|TRBJ2-1|-
TGCGCCAGCAGCCTCGGGGGGGGCGTAGATGAGCAGTTCTTC
CASSLGGGVDEQFF
>TRBD2|TRBV20-1|TRBJ2-2|few
TGCAGTGCTAGAGAAGGACTAGCGGGGGGCACCGGGGAGCTGTTTTTT
CSAREGLAGGTGELFF
>-|TRBV3-1|TRBJ2-1|-
TGTGCCAGCAGCCCTACGCTCTTGAGCTCCTACAATGAGCAGTTCTTC
CASSPTLLSSYNEQFF
>-|TRBV20-1|TRBJ1-4|few
TGCAGTGCTAGCTCTAGGATTGAAAAACTGTTTTTT
CSASSRIEKLFF
>-|TRBV11-2|TRBJ2-3|many
TGTGCCAGCAGCTTAATAAGCCTAGCGTTTGCTAGCACAGATACGCAGTATTTT
CASSLISLAFASTDTQYF